The clone carrying this TCR beta chain showed up just a few times. As processed by the authors: Researchers report that nucleated cell counts were estimated from reference gene primer amplification. The protocol was immunoSEQ multiplex PCR, while the TCRdb copy is restricted to in-frame clones and leaves out a portion. Clone size and the V and J calls come from that table; the DNA yielded D and trimming. The table shows 190,000 or so clones, with around 87% occurring only once. The CDR3 sequence is 13 residues long. V dropped 6 bases and J dropped 2 bases, with 10 bases sitting between them. Per germline, CDR1 MNHEY and CDR2 SVGAGI. The sample is drawn from a study of blood T cell repertoires in COVID-19. Overall study: Nucleic acid was either cDNA or gDNA, and it came from T cells, B-cell-depleted T cells, or PBMCs.

The chain joins TRBV6-5 to TRBJ1-2; unclear D gene. The sample was peripheral blood. This sequence was found in a woman under 30 who had recovered from COVID-19. The CDR3 DNA reads TGTGCCAGCAGGTCGACAAGCAACTATGGCTACACCTTC. Its protein product is CASRSTSNYGYTF.